Listed below are T cell receptor beta chains from one sample, sequenced in a study of post-analysis software for immune sequencing data. Each CDR3 protein is one row after TCRdb ran MiXCR on the PCR reads. Of approximately 730,000 distinct CDR3 sequences listed, about half were seen once; the top ten hold 4.9%. What was sequenced was blood. These receptor sequences come from a girl between 5 and 17 years old with multiple sclerosis. Each CDR3 is given with its conserved first and last residue. The order of the fields is V gene, J gene, clone size, D gene, CDR3 DNA, CDR3 protein. The D gene is left open where the match is weak. Clone size is shown for a subset of rows, as once, few, many or a class of expanded clone.

v_gene: TRBV15; j_gene: TRBJ2-7; abundance: -; d_gene: TRBD1; CDR3nt: TGTGCCACCAGCAGGGGACAGGGGGGCTACGAGCAGTACTTC; CDR3aa: CATSRGQGGYEQYF
v_gene: TRBV30; j_gene: TRBJ2-4; abundance: -; d_gene: TRBD2; CDR3nt: TGTGCCTGGAGTCCCTCGGGACTAGCGGGAGGTAATGAGCAGTACTTC; CDR3aa: CAWSPSGLAGGNEQYF
v_gene: TRBV5-1; j_gene: TRBJ2-7; abundance: -; d_gene: -; CDR3nt: TGCGCCAGCAGCCAAACAGAGTCCTACGAGCAGTACTTC; CDR3aa: CASSQTESYEQYF
v_gene: TRBV12-3/TRBV12-4; j_gene: TRBJ2-3; abundance: once; d_gene: -; CDR3nt: TGTGCCAGCAGTTCGGCTTACCCTAGCACAGATACGCAGTATTTT; CDR3aa: CASSSAYPSTDTQYF
v_gene: TRBV5-1; j_gene: TRBJ1-2; abundance: -; d_gene: TRBD1; CDR3nt: TGCGCCAGCAACACGGGACAGGTCAACTATGGCTACACCTTC; CDR3aa: CASNTGQVNYGYTF
v_gene: TRBV6-5; j_gene: TRBJ1-2; abundance: -; d_gene: TRBD1; CDR3nt: TGTGCCAGCAGCATGACAGGGCAATATGGCTACACCTTC; CDR3aa: CASSMTGQYGYTF
v_gene: TRBV12-3/TRBV12-4; j_gene: TRBJ1-6; abundance: -; d_gene: -; CDR3nt: TGTGCCAGCAGCTCTTCTAGGGGGGGTTCTTCACCCCTCCACTTT; CDR3aa: CASSSSRGGSSPLHF
v_gene: TRBV20-1; j_gene: TRBJ2-5; abundance: few; d_gene: -; CDR3nt: TGCAGTGCTAGGGCTAGCGCACAAGAGACCCAGTACTTC; CDR3aa: CSARASAQETQYF
v_gene: TRBV9; j_gene: TRBJ2-7; abundance: -; d_gene: TRBD2; CDR3nt: TGTGCCAGCAGCGTAGCAGGGCGGGGAGGGGACGAGCAGTACTTC; CDR3aa: CASSVAGRGGDEQYF
v_gene: TRBV12-3/TRBV12-4; j_gene: TRBJ1-1; abundance: few; d_gene: -; CDR3nt: TGTGCCAGCAGCCCCCGCAACACTGAAGCTTTCTTT; CDR3aa: CASSPRNTEAFF
v_gene: TRBV27; j_gene: TRBJ2-1; abundance: -; d_gene: -; CDR3nt: TGTGCCAGCAATAACAACTGGGGTGAGCAGTTCTTC; CDR3aa: CASNNNWGEQFF
v_gene: TRBV5-1; j_gene: TRBJ2-5; abundance: -; d_gene: TRBD2; CDR3nt: TGCGCCAGCAGATTAGGGACTAGCGGCCAAGAGACCCAGTACTTC; CDR3aa: CASRLGTSGQETQYF
v_gene: TRBV5-1; j_gene: TRBJ2-1; abundance: -; d_gene: -; CDR3nt: TGCGCCAGCAGGATCAATGGGTACAATGGGCAGTTCTTC; CDR3aa: CASRINGYNGQFF
v_gene: TRBV9; j_gene: TRBJ2-4; abundance: few; d_gene: TRBD2; CDR3nt: TGTGCCAGCAGCGTATCGGTGGTAGCGGGGTTAAACATTCAGTACTTC; CDR3aa: CASSVSVVAGLNIQYF
v_gene: TRBV20-1; j_gene: TRBJ2-7; abundance: -; d_gene: -; CDR3nt: TGCAGTGCTAGAGGGACCGAGCAGTACTTC; CDR3aa: CSARGTEQYF
v_gene: TRBV5-1; j_gene: TRBJ2-3; abundance: -; d_gene: -; CDR3nt: TGCGCCAGCAGTAGGTCGGGGGAGTACACAGATACGCAGTATTTT; CDR3aa: CASSRSGEYTDTQYF
v_gene: TRBV4-3; j_gene: TRBJ2-3; abundance: -; d_gene: -; CDR3nt: TGCGCCAGCAGCCAAGAAAGAACGACCTACACAGATACGCAGTATTTT; CDR3aa: CASSQERTTYTDTQYF
v_gene: TRBV7-3; j_gene: TRBJ2-1; abundance: -; d_gene: TRBD1; CDR3nt: TGTGCCAGCAGCTGGGGGACAGGGGTTTATGAGCAGTTCTTC; CDR3aa: CASSWGTGVYEQFF
v_gene: TRBV7-7; j_gene: TRBJ2-1; abundance: -; d_gene: TRBD2; CDR3nt: TGTGCTAGCGGCTCTAGCGGGAGTAGTGGTGAGCAGTTCTTC; CDR3aa: CASGSSGSSGEQFF
v_gene: TRBV27; j_gene: TRBJ2-1; abundance: few; d_gene: TRBD2; CDR3nt: TGTGCCAGCAGTGGAGGACTAGTGTTCACCTACAATGAGCAGTTCTTC; CDR3aa: CASSGGLVFTYNEQFF
v_gene: TRBV5-1; j_gene: TRBJ1-2; abundance: -; d_gene: -; CDR3nt: TGCGCCAGCAGCTTGGGCACGGGGTTCGGCTATGGCTACACCTTC; CDR3aa: CASSLGTGFGYGYTF
v_gene: TRBV6-2/TRBV6-3; j_gene: TRBJ1-5; abundance: few; d_gene: -; CDR3nt: TGTGCCAGCAGCGATCCGGGACGGGGATCCAATCAGCCCCAGCATTTT; CDR3aa: CASSDPGRGSNQPQHF
v_gene: TRBV6-5; j_gene: TRBJ2-7; abundance: few; d_gene: -; CDR3nt: TGTGCCAGCAGGCGATCAGCCGGGAATTCCTACGAGCAGTACTTC; CDR3aa: CASRRSAGNSYEQYF
v_gene: TRBV20-1; j_gene: TRBJ1-1; abundance: -; d_gene: -; CDR3nt: TGCAGTGCCCGAACCCAGGGTAACACTGAAGCTTTCTTT; CDR3aa: CSARTQGNTEAFF
v_gene: TRBV3-1; j_gene: TRBJ2-4; abundance: few; d_gene: -; CDR3nt: TGTGCCAGCAGCCAAGCCGGGGGCAAAAACATTCAGTACTTC; CDR3aa: CASSQAGGKNIQYF
v_gene: TRBV20-1; j_gene: TRBJ2-5; abundance: -; d_gene: -; CDR3nt: TGCAGTGCTAGTTACGGTTCCTACGTGCAGTACTTC; CDR3aa: CSASYGSYVQYF
v_gene: TRBV12-3/TRBV12-4; j_gene: TRBJ2-3; abundance: -; d_gene: -; CDR3nt: TGTGCCAGCAGGCAGATTGGAGATACGCAGTATTTT; CDR3aa: CASRQIGDTQYF
v_gene: TRBV27; j_gene: TRBJ1-2; abundance: -; d_gene: -; CDR3nt: TGTGCCAGCAGCCTGACAGCCGGCTACACCTTC; CDR3aa: CASSLTAGYTF
v_gene: TRBV6-1; j_gene: TRBJ2-3; abundance: -; d_gene: -; CDR3nt: TGTGCCAGCAGTGAACGAGGGCTTAATACGCAGTATTTT; CDR3aa: CASSERGLNTQYF
v_gene: TRBV4-3; j_gene: TRBJ2-3; abundance: -; d_gene: TRBD2; CDR3nt: TGCGCCAGCAGCCAAGGACTAGCCGGAAACACAGATACGCAGTATTTT; CDR3aa: CASSQGLAGNTDTQYF
v_gene: TRBV20-1; j_gene: TRBJ1-1; abundance: -; d_gene: TRBD1; CDR3nt: TGCAGTGCGGGCAGGGGGCGCGTTGAAGCTTTCTTT; CDR3aa: CSAGRGRVEAFF
v_gene: TRBV9; j_gene: TRBJ2-7; abundance: -; d_gene: -; CDR3nt: TGTGCCAGCAGCGTAGGGCATAGCGAACTCTACGAGCAGTACTTC; CDR3aa: CASSVGHSELYEQYF
v_gene: TRBV20-1; j_gene: TRBJ2-1; abundance: -; d_gene: TRBD2; CDR3nt: TGCAGTGCTAGAGAACCTAGCGGGAGCGATGAGCAGTTCTTC; CDR3aa: CSAREPSGSDEQFF
v_gene: TRBV7-6; j_gene: TRBJ1-2; abundance: -; d_gene: -; CDR3nt: TGTGCCAGCAGCTTAGGGGCAGAGTTTGATGGCTACACCTTC; CDR3aa: CASSLGAEFDGYTF